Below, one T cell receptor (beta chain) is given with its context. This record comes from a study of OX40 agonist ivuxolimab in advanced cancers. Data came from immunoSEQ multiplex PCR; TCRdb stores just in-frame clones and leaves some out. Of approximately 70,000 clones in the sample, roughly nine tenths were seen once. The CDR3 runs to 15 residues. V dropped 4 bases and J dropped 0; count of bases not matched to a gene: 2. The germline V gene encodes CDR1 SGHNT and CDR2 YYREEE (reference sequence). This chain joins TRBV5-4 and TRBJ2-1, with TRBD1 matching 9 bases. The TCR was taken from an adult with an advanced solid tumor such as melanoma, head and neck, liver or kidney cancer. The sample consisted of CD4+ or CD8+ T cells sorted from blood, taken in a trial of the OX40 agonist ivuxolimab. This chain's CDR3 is CASSAGQGSYNEQFF. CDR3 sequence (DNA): TGTGCCAGCAGCGCGGGACAGGGCTCCTACAATGAGCAGTTCTTC.